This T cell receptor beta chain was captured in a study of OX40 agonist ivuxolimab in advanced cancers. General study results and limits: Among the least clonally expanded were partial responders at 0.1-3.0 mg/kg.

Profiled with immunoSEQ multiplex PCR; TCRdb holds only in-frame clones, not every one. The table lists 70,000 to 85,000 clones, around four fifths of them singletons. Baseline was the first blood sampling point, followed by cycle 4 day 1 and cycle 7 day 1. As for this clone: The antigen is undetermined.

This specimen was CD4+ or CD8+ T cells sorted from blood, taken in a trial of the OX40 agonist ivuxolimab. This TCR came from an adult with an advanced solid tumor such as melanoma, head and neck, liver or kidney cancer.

The CDR3 is CASSQEGTGGNSPLHF. CDR3 in DNA: TGTGCCAGCAGCCAAGAGGGGACAGGGGGAAATTCACCCCTCCACTTT. This chain links TRBV4-2 with TRBJ1-6; 11 positions match TRBD1. CDR3 length: 16 residues. Germline CDR1 LGHNA, CDR2 YNFKEQ. With 0 bases clipped from V and 7 bases from J, the junction kept 2 bases outside the gene matches.